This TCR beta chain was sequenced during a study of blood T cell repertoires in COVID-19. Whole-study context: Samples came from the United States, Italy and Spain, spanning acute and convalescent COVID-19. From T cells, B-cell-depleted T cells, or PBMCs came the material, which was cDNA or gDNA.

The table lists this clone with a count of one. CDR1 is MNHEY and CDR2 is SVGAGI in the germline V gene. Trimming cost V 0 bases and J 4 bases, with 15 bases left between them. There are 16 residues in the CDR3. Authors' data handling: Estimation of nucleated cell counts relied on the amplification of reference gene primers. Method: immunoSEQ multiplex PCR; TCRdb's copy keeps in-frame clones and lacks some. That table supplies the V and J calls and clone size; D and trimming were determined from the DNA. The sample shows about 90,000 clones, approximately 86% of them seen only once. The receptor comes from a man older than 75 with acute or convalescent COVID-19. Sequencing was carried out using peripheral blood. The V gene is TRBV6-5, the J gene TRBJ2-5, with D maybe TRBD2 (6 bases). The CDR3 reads CASSYSKVEGGETQYF. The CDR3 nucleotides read TGTGCCAGCAGTTACTCGAAAGTTGAGGGAGGAGAGACCCAGTACTTC.